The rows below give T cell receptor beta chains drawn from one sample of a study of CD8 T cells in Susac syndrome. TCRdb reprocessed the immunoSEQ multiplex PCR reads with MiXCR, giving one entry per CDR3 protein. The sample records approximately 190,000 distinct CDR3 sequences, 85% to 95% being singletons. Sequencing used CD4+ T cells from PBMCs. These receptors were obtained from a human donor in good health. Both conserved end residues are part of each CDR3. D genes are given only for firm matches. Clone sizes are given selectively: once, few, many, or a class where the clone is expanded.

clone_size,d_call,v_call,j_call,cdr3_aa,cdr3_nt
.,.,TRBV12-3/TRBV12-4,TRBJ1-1,CASSSSDGTEAFF,TGTGCCAGCAGTTCGTCGGACGGCACTGAAGCTTTCTTT
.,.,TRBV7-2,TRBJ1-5,CASSFKNNQPQHF,TGTGCCAGCAGCTTTAAGAACAATCAGCCCCAGCATTTT
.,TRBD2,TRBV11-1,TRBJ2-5,CASSLTIRGLAGEETQYF,TGTGCCAGCAGCTTAACTATCCGAGGACTAGCGGGGGAAGAGACCCAGTACTTC
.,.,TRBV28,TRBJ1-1,CASSLKTGNTEAFF,TGTGCCAGCAGTTTAAAGACAGGGAACACTGAAGCTTTCTTT
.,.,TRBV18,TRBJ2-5,CATQGATETQYF,TGTGCCACCCAGGGAGCGACAGAGACCCAGTACTTC
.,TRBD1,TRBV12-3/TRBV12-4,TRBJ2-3,CASKKRQGRADTQYF,TGTGCCAGCAAAAAAAGACAGGGTCGGGCAGATACGCAGTATTTT
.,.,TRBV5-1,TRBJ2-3,CASSLSLIGGDTQYF,TGCGCCAGCAGCTTGAGTCTAATTGGGGGAGATACGCAGTATTTT
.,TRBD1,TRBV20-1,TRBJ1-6,CSAGATGTGGPSNSPLHF,TGCAGTGCTGGCGCCACCGGGACAGGGGGACCTTCTAATTCACCCCTCCACTTT
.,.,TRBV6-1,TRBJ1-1,CASSGVSIGDEAFF,TGTGCCAGCAGTGGCGTCTCCATCGGGGATGAAGCTTTCTTT
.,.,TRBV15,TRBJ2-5,CATSRENARPGDQETQYF,TGTGCCACCAGCAGAGAAAACGCCCGACCCGGTGACCAAGAGACCCAGTACTTC
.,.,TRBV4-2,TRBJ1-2,CASSQDWIPQDRRNYGYTF,TGTGCCAGCAGCCAAGATTGGATCCCCCAGGACAGACGGAACTATGGCTACACCTTC
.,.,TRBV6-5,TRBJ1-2,CASSYPSGRGPNYGYTF,TGTGCCAGCAGTTACCCCTCGGGCAGGGGACCTAACTATGGCTACACCTTC
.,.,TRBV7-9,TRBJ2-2,CASSLIGAAGGELFF,TGTGCCAGCAGCTTGATCGGGGCTGCCGGCGGGGAGCTGTTTTTT
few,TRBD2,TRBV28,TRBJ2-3,CASSSSSGSTDTQYF,TGTGCCAGCAGTTCGTCTAGCGGGAGCACAGATACGCAGTATTTT
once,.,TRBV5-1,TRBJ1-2,CASSSRGDRSGTF,TGCGCCAGCAGCTCCCGGGGCGACCGTTCGGGGACCTTC
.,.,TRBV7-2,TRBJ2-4,CASSLVGVAKNIQYF,TGTGCCAGCAGCTTAGTAGGAGTAGCCAAAAACATTCAGTACTTC